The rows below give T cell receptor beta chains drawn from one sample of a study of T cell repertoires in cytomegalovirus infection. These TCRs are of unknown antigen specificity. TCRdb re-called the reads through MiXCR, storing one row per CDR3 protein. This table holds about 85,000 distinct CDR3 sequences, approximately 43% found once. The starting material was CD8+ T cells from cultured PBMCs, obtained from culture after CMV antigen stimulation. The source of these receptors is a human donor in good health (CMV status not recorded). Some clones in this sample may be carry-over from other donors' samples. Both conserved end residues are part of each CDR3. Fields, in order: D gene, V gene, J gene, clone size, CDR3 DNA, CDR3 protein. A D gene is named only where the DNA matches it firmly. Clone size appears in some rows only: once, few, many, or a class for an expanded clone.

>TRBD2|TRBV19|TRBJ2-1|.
TGTGCCAGTAGTATCGGCGGGAGGGGCAATGAGCAGTTGTTC
CASSIGGRGNEQLF
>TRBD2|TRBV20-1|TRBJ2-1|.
TGCAGTGCGAACTTAGCGGGGGGGCAGGTGGTGCAGTTCTTC
CSANLAGGQVVQFF
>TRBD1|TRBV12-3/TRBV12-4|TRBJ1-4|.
TGTGCCAGCAGTGCGGGACAGGGGGCGGGAAAACTGTTTTTT
CASSAGQGAGKLFF
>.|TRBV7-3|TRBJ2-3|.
TGTGCCAGCAGCCACGAATCCACAGATACGCAGTATTTT
CASSHESTDTQYF
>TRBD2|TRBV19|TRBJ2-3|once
TGTGCCAGTAGTCCCGGGACTAGCAGCACAGATACGCAGTATTTT
CASSPGTSSTDTQYF
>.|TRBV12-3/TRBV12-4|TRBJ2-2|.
TGTGCCAGCAGTTTAAGGGGGGGAACCGGGGAGCTGTTTTTT
CASSLRGGTGELFF
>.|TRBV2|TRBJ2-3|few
TGTGCCAGCAGTCGGGGGAGCACAGATACGCAGTATTTT
CASSRGSTDTQYF
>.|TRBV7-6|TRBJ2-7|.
TGTGCCAGCAGCGCGACCTACGAGCAGTACTTC
CASSATYEQYF
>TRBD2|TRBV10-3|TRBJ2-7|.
TGTGCCAGCAAAGGCGGGAGCGGCGAGCAGTACTTC
CASKGGSGEQYF
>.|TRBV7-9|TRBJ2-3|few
TGTGCCAGCACCCCCCGCACGAGGGGGGGGATAGATACGCAGTATTTT
CASTPRTRGGIDTQYF
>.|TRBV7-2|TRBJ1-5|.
TGTGCCAGCAGCTTAGACAGGGAAGGAAATCAGCCCCAGCATTTT
CASSLDREGNQPQHF
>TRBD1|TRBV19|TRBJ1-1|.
TGTGCCAGTAGTAAAATCCGGGACAGGGCCACTGAAGCTTTCTTT
CASSKIRDRATEAFF
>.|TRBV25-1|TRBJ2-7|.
TGTGCCAGTGGACAGTTTAGCTCCTACGAGCAGTACTTC
CASGQFSSYEQYF
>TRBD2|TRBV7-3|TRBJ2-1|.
TGTGCCAGCAGCTTAGTGGCGGGGGGGGAGTACAATGAGCAGTTCTTC
CASSLVAGGEYNEQFF
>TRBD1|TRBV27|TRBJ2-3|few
TGTGCCAGCCTCCAAAGGGGGCGAGGGACAGATACGCAGTATTTT
CASLQRGRGTDTQYF
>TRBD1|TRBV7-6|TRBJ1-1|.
TGTGCCAGCAGCTTAGCCGGACAGGGTAGCACTGAAGCTTTCTTT
CASSLAGQGSTEAFF
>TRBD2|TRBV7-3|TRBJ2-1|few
TGTGCCAGCAGCTTAAAGACTAGCGGGAGACATGAGCAGTTCTTC
CASSLKTSGRHEQFF
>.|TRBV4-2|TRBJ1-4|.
TGTGCCAGCAGCCACCTCCCGGACTTTGCAACTAATGAAAAACTGTTTTTT
CASSHLPDFATNEKLFF
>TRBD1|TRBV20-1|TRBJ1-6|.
TGCAGTGCTAGAGATCAGTGGACAGGGGAAGATAATTCACCCCTCCACTTT
CSARDQWTGEDNSPLHF
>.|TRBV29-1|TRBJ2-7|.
TGCAGCGTCTCCCGGGACACGCCCTACGAGCAGTACTTC
CSVSRDTPYEQYF
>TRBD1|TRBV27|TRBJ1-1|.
TGTGCCAGCAGTTGGGCAGGGGGCGGTTTCACTGAAGCTTTCTTT
CASSWAGGGFTEAFF
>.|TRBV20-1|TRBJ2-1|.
TGCAGTGCTAGATCCAATAGCGCTTCTACGGGGAATGAGCAGTTCTTC
CSARSNSASTGNEQFF
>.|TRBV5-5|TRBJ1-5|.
TGTGCCAGCAGCTGGGTGGACAGACTCACGTATAGCAATCAGCCCCAGCATTTT
CASSWVDRLTYSNQPQHF
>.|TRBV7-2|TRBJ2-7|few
TGTGCCAGCAGCTTAGTTGCGGGATCCTCCGACTCCTACGAGCAGTACTTC
CASSLVAGSSDSYEQYF
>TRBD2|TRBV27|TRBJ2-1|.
TGTGCCAGCAATAGCGGGGGGCGGATTAATGAGCAGTTCTTC
CASNSGGRINEQFF
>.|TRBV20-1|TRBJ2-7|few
TGCAGTGCTTCCCCGGGGGAGGCGGTCACAGGGCTCCGACCCGAGCAGTACTTC
CSASPGEAVTGLRPEQYF
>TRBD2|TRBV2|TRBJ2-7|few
TGTGCCAGCAGCGAGCGGGAGTATTACGAGCAGTACTTC
CASSEREYYEQYF
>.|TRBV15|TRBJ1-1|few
TGTGCCACCAGCAGAGATGGAGTGCACGGTGTGGGCACTGAAGCTTTCTTT
CATSRDGVHGVGTEAFF
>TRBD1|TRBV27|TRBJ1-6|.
TGTGCCAGCAGAGAAGACAGGGGCTGGTCACCCCTCCACTTT
CASREDRGWSPLHF
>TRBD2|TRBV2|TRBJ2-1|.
TGTGCCAGCAGTGGTGGGAGGGAGCGGGATGAGCAGTTCTTC
CASSGGRERDEQFF
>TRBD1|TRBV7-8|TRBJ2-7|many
TGTGCCAGCAGCTTTCTCCCCCCCTTGCCAATAGACCGGGACAGCTACGAGCAGTACTTC
CASSFLPPLPIDRDSYEQYF
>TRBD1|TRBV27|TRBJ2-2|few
TGTGCCAGCAGTCTACAGGGGTACACCGGGGAGCTGTTTTTT
CASSLQGYTGELFF
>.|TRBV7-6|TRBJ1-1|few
TGTGCCAGCAGCTTATCGCACTCGAACACTGAAGCTTTCTTT
CASSLSHSNTEAFF
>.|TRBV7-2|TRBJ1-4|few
TGTGCCAGCAGCTGGACAGCAACTAATGAAAAACTGTTTTTT
CASSWTATNEKLFF
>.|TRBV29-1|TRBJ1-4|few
TGCAGCGCGCAGGGTCGGGAACTGTTTTTT
CSAQGRELFF
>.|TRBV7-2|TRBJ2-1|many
TGTGCCAGCAGCTTAGAGATTGATGAGCAGTTCTTC
CASSLEIDEQFF
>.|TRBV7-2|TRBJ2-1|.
TGTGCCAGCAGCCCTTCGGTGGTAGGCTACAATGAGCAGTTCTTC
CASSPSVVGYNEQFF
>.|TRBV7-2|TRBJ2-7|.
TGTGCCAGCAGCGACGGCGATTTCTACGAGCAGTACTTC
CASSDGDFYEQYF
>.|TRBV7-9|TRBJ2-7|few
TGTGCCAGCAGCGTGAAGGCCTCCTACGAGCAGTACTTC
CASSVKASYEQYF
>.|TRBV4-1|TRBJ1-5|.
TGCGCCAGCAGCCAAGAACCGCGCAATCAGCCCCAGCATTTT
CASSQEPRNQPQHF
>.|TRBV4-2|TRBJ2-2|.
TGTGCCAGCAGCCAAGACGAAACCTGGGGACCGAGGACCGGGGAGCTGTTTTTT
CASSQDETWGPRTGELFF
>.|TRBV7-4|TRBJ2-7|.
TGTACCAGCAGCTTAGCTAGGGGACTCCTGGCCGAGCAGTACTTC
CTSSLARGLLAEQYF
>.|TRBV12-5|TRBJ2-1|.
TGTGCTAGTGGTTTAGCAGGGTACAATGAGCAGTTCTTC
CASGLAGYNEQFF
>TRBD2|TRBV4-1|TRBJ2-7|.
TGCGCCAGCAGCCAAGGTACCCTCGTTCGGGGGGACGAGCAGTACTTC
CASSQGTLVRGDEQYF
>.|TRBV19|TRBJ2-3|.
TGTGCCAGCCAGTGGGGGAGAACAGATACGCAGTATTTT
CASQWGRTDTQYF